Listed here is a single T cell receptor (beta chain). Time point meaning: patch test 2, 6 weeks after DPC sensitization. Specified treatment: therapeutic diphenylcyclopropenone sensitization with weekly scalp DPC. TCRdb reprocessed the RACE reads with MiXCR, giving one entry per CDR3 protein. The table has approximately 95,000 distinct CDR3 sequences, 11% seen once. The CDR3 sequence is 14 residues long. Germline V gene lookup returns CDR1 MGHRA and CDR2 YSYEKL. Trimming removed 8 bases at V and 5 bases at J, with 16 bases between. The record originates from a study of human T cells and chemical hapten exposure.

Sequenced here: whole blood, sampled in connection with sensitization to the hapten diphenylcyclopropenone (DPC). J is TRBJ1-5 and V is TRBV4-1; D remains unclear. This receptor was taken from a middle-aged woman with alopecia areata. Some clones in this sample may be carry-over from other donors' samples. The CDR3 is CASAQTEIDQPQHF. The CDR3 nucleotides are TGCGCCAGCGCACAGACGGAGATCGATCAGCCCCAGCATTTT.